Listed here are 8 T cell receptor beta chains from one sample, sequenced in a study of shared clonotypes between healthy human individuals. Data came from immunoSEQ multiplex PCR; TCRdb stores just in-frame clones and leaves some out. The sample records 2.3 million or so clones, more than 80% being singletons. The sample comprised naive CD4+ T cells from PBMCs. Subset in this sample: CD45RA+ positively selected. The source is a man younger than 35 in good health. Some clones in this sample may be carry-over from other donors' samples.

This chain joins TRBV5-1 and TRBJ2-1, with TRBD2 matching 7 bases. The J segment lost 0 bases and the V segment lost 3 bases, leaving 6 bases of the junction unmatched. Per germline, CDR1 SGHRS and CDR2 YFSETQ. The CDR3 has 16 amino acids. The CDR3 nucleotides read TGCGCCAGCAGCTCGCTAGCGGCAAGCTCCTACAATGAGCAGTTCTTC. Translation gives CASSSLAASSYNEQFF.

V is TRBV18 and J is TRBJ1-1; unclear D gene. The CDR3 is made up of 15 amino acids. The V and J ends lost 2 bases and 1 base respectively, with 11 bases between them. CDR1 is KGHSH and CDR2 is LQKENI in the germline V gene. The CDR3 DNA reads TGTGCCAGCTCACCAGAAACGGCTAGGAACACTGAAGCTTTCTTT. This translates into CASSPETARNTEAFF.

This rearrangement joins TRBV7-8 to TRBJ2-3; weak D call: TRBD2 (5 bases). The length of the CDR3 is 15 residues. The V end was cut by 0 bases, the J end by 6 bases, with 13 bases between. CDR1 is SGHVS, CDR2 FQNEAQ, per germline. The CDR3 bases are TGTGCCAGCAGCTTAGCGTCTGAGGGATGGGATACGCAGTATTTT. Its protein product is CASSLASEGWDTQYF.

CDR3 protein: CASRPSGTEAYNEQFF. For the CDR3, the DNA is TGTGCCAGCAGACCATCCGGGACCGAGGCTTACAATGAGCAGTTCTTC. The rearrangement joins TRBV14 to TRBJ2-1; perhaps D is TRBD1 or TRBD2 (5 bases each). Germline V gene sequence: CDR1 SGHDN, CDR2 FVKESK. The CDR3 totals 16 residues. The V end was cut by 6 bases, the J end by 4 bases, with 19 bases between.

The V gene is TRBV11-2, the J gene TRBJ2-7; D is perhaps TRBD2 (5 bases). Germline CDR1 and CDR2: SGHAT and FQNNGV. CDR3 size: 16 residues. V dropped 2 bases and J dropped 7 bases, with 21 bases sitting between them. CDR3 nucleotides: TGTGCCAGCAGCTTACCCGGAGGTGCTTCGTCGGGGGAGCAGTACTTC. Translating it yields CASSLPGGASSGEQYF.

This rearrangement joins TRBV4-1 to TRBJ1-1; 9 bases are a match to TRBD1. V dropped 2 bases and J dropped 5; count of bases not matched to a gene: 9. CDR1 and CDR2 (germline): MGHRA, YSYEKL. The CDR3 loop spans 16 amino acids. CDR3 sequence (DNA): TGCGCCAGCAGCCAAACCGGGACAGGGCTCGGTACTGAAGCTTTCTTT. Amino acids: CASSQTGTGLGTEAFF.

This clone showed up just once. The genes are TRBV5-1 and TRBJ2-7; D is tentatively TRBD1 or TRBD2 (5 bases each). The CDR3 is 16 amino acids. V lost 0 bases and J 2 bases, leaving 15 bases between the germline ends. The germline gives CDR1 SGHRS, CDR2 YFSETQ. This chain's CDR3 is CASSLDVRGTTYEQYF. Here the CDR3 DNA reads TGCGCCAGCAGCTTGGATGTGAGGGGAACTACCTACGAGCAGTACTTC.

The genes are TRBV27 and TRBJ2-7, with D maybe TRBD2 (7 bases). The CDR3 extends over 14 amino acids. CDR1 is MNHEY and CDR2 is SMNVEV in the germline V gene (reference sequence). V dropped 1 base and J dropped 9 bases, with 16 bases sitting between them. The CDR3 DNA is TGTGCCAGCAGTTTATGGGGGATGGGGGGGGCGCAGTACTTC. Amino acids: CASSLWGMGGAQYF.